This T cell receptor beta chain was captured by sequencing in a study of blood T cell repertoires in COVID-19. Study overall: Specimens from acute and convalescent COVID-19 originated in the United States, Italy and Spain. T cells, B-cell-depleted T cells, or PBMCs supplied cDNA or gDNA.

V lost 4 bases, J lost 2 bases, and 14 bases lay in between. CDR3 size: 15 residues. The germline V gene has CDR1 MDHEN and CDR2 SYDVKM. Original data processing: Amplification from reference gene primers served as the basis for estimated nucleated cell counts. Only in-frame clones appear in the TCRdb table, and some are missing; sequencing was by immunoSEQ multiplex PCR. That table gives V, J and clone size, and the DNA gave D and trimming. The table includes under 150,000 clones, about three quarters detected once. This clonotype was sampled from an elderly woman with active or convalescent COVID-19. This chain joins TRBV28 and TRBJ1-2; TRBD1 might be the D (5 bases). Input material: peripheral blood. The CDR3 DNA sequence: TGTGCCAGCAGTTCGCGGGGGTTGGCCAACTATGGCTACACCTTC. Protein product: CASSSRGLANYGYTF.